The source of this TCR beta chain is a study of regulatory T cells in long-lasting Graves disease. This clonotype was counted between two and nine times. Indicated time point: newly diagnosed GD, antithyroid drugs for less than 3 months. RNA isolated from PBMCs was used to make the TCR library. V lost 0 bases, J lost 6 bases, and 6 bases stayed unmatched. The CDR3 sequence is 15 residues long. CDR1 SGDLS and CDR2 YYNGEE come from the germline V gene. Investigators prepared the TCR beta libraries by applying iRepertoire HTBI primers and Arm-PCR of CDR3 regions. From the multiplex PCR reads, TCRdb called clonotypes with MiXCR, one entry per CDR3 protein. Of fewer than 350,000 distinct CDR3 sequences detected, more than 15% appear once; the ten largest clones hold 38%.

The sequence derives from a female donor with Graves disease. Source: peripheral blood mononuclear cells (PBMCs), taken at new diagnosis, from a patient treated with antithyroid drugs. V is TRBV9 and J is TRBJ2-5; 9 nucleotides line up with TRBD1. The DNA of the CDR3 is TGTGCCAGCAGCGTAGATGGGACAGGGAAGAAGACCCAGTACTTC. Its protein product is CASSVDGTGKKTQYF.